Described below is a single T cell receptor (beta chain) sequence and its context. This specimen comes from a study of CD4 and CD8 cells across lung adenocarcinoma regions. MiXCR, applied by TCRdb to the PCR reads, yields one record per CDR3 protein. The sample records 3,000 or so distinct CDR3 sequences, around 66% being singletons. The CDR3 runs 17 residues. The V gene lost 1 base and the J gene lost 9 bases, with 25 bases spanning the gap. Germline CDR1 DFQATT, CDR2 SNEGSKA (reference sequence). The specimen sequenced was CD4+ T cells from the margin of a lung tumor. The origin of this receptor is a female donor with lung adenocarcinoma. The CD4 and CD8 labels of this study may be unreliable. The V gene is TRBV20-1, the J gene TRBJ2-1, with D possibly matching TRBD1 (5 bases). This CDR3 is CSARGQQGLLVPGEQFF. CDR3 in DNA: TGCAGTGCTAGAGGACAGCAGGGTTTGCTGGTTCCCGGTGAGCAGTTCTTC.